These 29 T cell receptor beta chains share one sample of origin, sequenced in a study of T cell repertoires in cytomegalovirus infection. One entry per CDR3 protein, called by TCRdb with MiXCR from the reads. The sample lists roughly 230,000 distinct CDR3 sequences, around 15% occurring once. The sequenced sample was CD8+ T cells from PBMCs. These receptors all stem from a human donor in good health (CMV status not recorded). Some clones in this sample may be carry-over from other donors' samples.

This clonotype turned up a few times. This chain joins TRBV20-1 and TRBJ2-1; TRBD2 agrees at 10 bases. CDR3 length equals 16 residues. Germline-derived CDR1 and CDR2 are DFQATT and SNEGSKA (reference sequence). The V and J ends lost 0 bases and 7 bases, in that order; junction bases with no gene match: 9. The CDR3 DNA reads TGCAGTGCTAGAGATCGAACTAGCGGGGTTCAAAATGAGCAGTTCTTC. The encoded protein is CSARDRTSGVQNEQFF.

The chain carries TRBV28 and TRBJ1-2; 11 bases are shared with TRBD1. Germline loops: CDR1 MDHEN, CDR2 SYDVKM. V was clipped by 5 bases and J by 2 bases; unmatched bases: 7. The CDR3 is 16 residues long. CDR3 nucleotide sequence: TGTGCCAGCAGTCTTAATGGACAGGGGGCGAACTATGGCTACACCTTC. It codes for CASSLNGQGANYGYTF.

The chain combines TRBV6-5 with TRBJ2-3; 9 bases are a match to TRBD2. Trimming at V came to 4 bases and at J to 2 bases, leaving 4 bases not matched to a gene. The CDR3 covers 15 residues. The germline V gene has CDR1 MNHEY and CDR2 SVGAGI. The CDR3 region has the DNA TGTGCCAGCAGTTCGACTAGCGGCGACACAGATACGCAGTATTTT. It is translated as CASSSTSGDTDTQYF.

The chain recombines TRBV5-8 with TRBJ2-1; D is undetermined. CDR3 length: 15 amino acids. Germline values: CDR1 SGHTS, CDR2 YDEGEE. V lost 0 bases and J lost 6, with 13 bases in between. The CDR3 DNA follows: TGTGCCAGCAGCTTGGGGGTGACCTTGACCAATGAGCAGTTCTTC. This translates into CASSLGVTLTNEQFF. Filled out from reference TRBV5-8 and TRBJ2-1, the complete variable domain reads EAGVTQSPTHLIKTRGQQATLRCSPISGHTSVYWYQQALGLGLQFLLWYDEGEERNRGNFPPRFSGRQFPNYSSELNVNALELEDSALYLCASSLGVTLTNEQFFGPGTRLTVL.

This clonotype was observed at least ten times. CDR3 bases: TGTGCCAGCAGCTTAGATGGGGGACAGGGGATGGAGTTGAACACTGAAGCTTTCTTT. As protein: CASSLDGGQGMELNTEAFF. The gene calls are TRBV7-2 and TRBJ1-1; 10 bases map to TRBD1. The germline CDR1 and CDR2 sequences are SGHTA and FQGNSA. Unmatched junction bases numbered 11, after V lost 1 base and J lost 0 bases. The CDR3 contains 19 residues.

V usage is TRBV29-1 and J usage is TRBJ2-2; 9 bases agree with TRBD2. Germline CDR1 SQVTM, CDR2 ANQGSEA. CDR3 length equals 14 residues. V dropped 6 bases and J dropped 4; count of bases not matched to a gene: 6. CDR3 region: CSVTSGRGTGELFF. For the CDR3, the DNA is TGCAGCGTGACTAGCGGCCGGGGCACCGGGGAGCTGTTTTTT.

This chain links TRBV6-2 or TRBV6-3 with TRBJ2-1, with TRBD2 identical over 12 bases. V was pared by 7 bases and J by 3 bases, with 16 bases of the junction left unmatched. The CDR3 consists of 19 residues. In germline, CDR1 is MNHEY, CDR2 SVGEGT. In DNA form, the CDR3 reads TGTGCCAGCATCACCCCGGGACTAGCGGGCCTCACGGGCTACAATGAGCAGTTCTTC. Protein sequence: CASITPGLAGLTGYNEQFF.

This clonotype was observed a handful of times. J is TRBJ1-5 and V is TRBV15; D gene unclear. CDR3 length: 15 residues. Between the trimmed V and J ends, which lost 1 base and 10 bases, there was a span of 17 bases. Per the germline V gene, CDR1 is LNHNV and CDR2 is YYDKDF (reference sequence). The CDR3 bases are TGTGCCACCAGCAGAGTGGACCGCGGGGTCCGCCCCCAGCATTTT. It encodes CATSRVDRGVRPQHF.

This clonotype was found many times. The rearrangement uses TRBV7-2 and TRBJ1-5, with unresolved D. The CDR3 has 16 amino acids. The germline CDR1 and CDR2 sequences are SGHTA and FQGNSA. With 1 base removed from V and 0 bases from J, the gap between germline ends came to 10 bases. DNA for the CDR3: TGTGCCAGCAGCTTAGAGGGCCATCTTAGCAATCAGCCCCAGCATTTT. This encodes CASSLEGHLSNQPQHF.

This clonotype was picked up many times. The V gene is TRBV12-3 or TRBV12-4, the J gene TRBJ1-5, with D uncertain. Trimming shortened V by 6 bases and J by 4 bases, and 7 bases separated the two germline ends. The CDR3 contains 12 residues. For the CDR3, the DNA is TGTGCCAGCAGGACAACGAATCAGCCCCAGCATTTT. It yields the protein CASRTTNQPQHF.

This clonotype was seen repeatedly, ten times or more. The CDR3 spells CATSGQGYEQFF. CDR3 DNA: TGTGCCACCAGCGGTCAGGGCTATGAGCAGTTCTTC. The chain has TRBV15 and TRBJ2-1; D may be TRBD1 (5 bases). There are 12 residues in the CDR3. Trimming stripped 5 bases from V and 8 bases from J, with 10 bases between. Germline values: CDR1 LNHNV, CDR2 YYDKDF (reference sequence).

This clonotype was observed many times. Here the CDR3 reads CASSPLGSGGDNEQFF. The CDR3 region has the DNA TGTGCCAGCAGCCCCCTCGGTAGCGGGGGAGACAATGAGCAGTTCTTC. V is TRBV7-2 and J is TRBJ2-1; 9 bases align to TRBD2. The CDR3 is 16 residues long. Germline V gene sequence: CDR1 SGHTA, CDR2 FQGNSA. V shed 5 bases, J shed 5 bases, and the junction held 10 bases outside the gene matches.

The CDR3 bases are TGCAGCGTTGAAGACGGGAGTAATGAAAAACTGTTTTTT. Translated: CSVEDGSNEKLFF. The chain carries TRBV29-1 and TRBJ1-4, with D unclear. Germline loops: CDR1 SQVTM, CDR2 ANQGSEA. CDR3 length: 13 residues. V gave up 0 bases and J gave up 4 bases, with 6 bases separating them. The entire variable domain, with the rest obtained from reference TRBV29-1 and TRBJ1-4, is as follows: SAVISQKPSRDICQRGTSLTIQCQVDSQVTMMFWYRQQPGQSLTLIATANQGSEATYESGFVIDKFPISRPNLTFSTLTVSNMSPEDSSIYLCSVEDGSNEKLFFGSGTQLSVL.

The CDR3 is CATSRDWQGASGYTF. In nucleotides, the CDR3 is TGTGCCACCAGCAGAGATTGGCAGGGGGCTAGTGGCTACACCTTC. V usage is TRBV15 and J usage is TRBJ1-2; TRBD1 matches at 8 bases. V trimming: 0 bases; J trimming: 7 bases; junction bases outside the gene matches: 7. The CDR3 sequence is 15 residues long. Per the germline V gene, CDR1 is LNHNV and CDR2 is YYDKDF (reference sequence).

The chain uses TRBV6-6 and TRBJ1-1; the D is unclear. V dropped 7 bases and J dropped 5 bases, with 11 bases sitting between them. This CDR3 contains 12 residues. Germline lookup yields CDR1 MNHNY and CDR2 SVGAGI (reference sequence). The CDR3 protein is CASINSRTEAFF. The CDR3 DNA reads as TGTGCCAGCATTAACAGTCGGACTGAAGCTTTCTTT.

This clonotype came up a few times. The J gene is TRBJ2-7, the V gene TRBV2; TRBD1 aligns across 8 bases. The germline gives CDR1 SNHLY, CDR2 FYNNEI. This CDR3 has 15 residues. V lost 3 bases, J lost 1 base, and 5 bases stayed unmatched. CDR3 DNA: TGTGCCAGCAGTGAGGTACGACAGGGGTCCTACGAGCAGTACTTC. It codes for CASSEVRQGSYEQYF.

This clonotype was detected ten times or more. The chain joins TRBV7-9 to TRBJ2-3; D possibly uses TRBD1 or TRBD2 (6 bases each). Germline-derived CDR1 and CDR2 are SEHNR and FQNEAQ (reference sequence). Trimming took 3 bases from V and 6 from J, leaving 25 bases between them. This CDR3 is built from 18 residues. In nucleotides, the CDR3 is TGTGCCAGCAGCTTTTCGGGGGCGTTGGGTATCGGCGCGGATACGCAGTATTTT. Protein sequence: CASSFSGALGIGADTQYF.

This clonotype was seen more than once but under ten times. This chain uses TRBV5-5 with TRBJ1-5; TRBD1 matches 9 bases. Germline values: CDR1 SGHKS, CDR2 YYEKEE (reference sequence). J gave up 3 bases and V 4 bases, and 5 bases lay outside the gene matches. CDR3 size: 15 residues. The CDR3 spells CASSLRDRANQPQHF. The CDR3 DNA reads as TGTGCCAGCAGCCTACGGGACAGGGCCAATCAGCCCCAGCATTTT. The variable domain in full, with the rest retrieved from reference TRBV5-5 and TRBJ1-5, is DAGVTQSPTHLIKTRGQQVTLRCSPISGHKSVSWYQQVLGQGPQFIFQYYEKEERGRGNFPDRFSARQFPNYSSELNVNALLLGDSALYLCASSLRDRANQPQHFGDGTRLSIL.

This clonotype was counted at least ten times. DNA for the CDR3: TGTGCCAGCAGCTTAGGGGTTACGAACACTGAAGCTTTCTTT. Translation gives CASSLGVTNTEAFF. The chain has TRBV7-8 and TRBJ1-1; D uncertain. Between the trimmed V and J ends, which lost 1 base and 1 base, there was a span of 7 bases. CDR3 length: 14 amino acids. From germline, CDR1 is SGHVS and CDR2 FQNEAQ.

This clonotype was observed a few times. J is TRBJ1-1 and V is TRBV7-9; TRBD1 might be the D (5 bases). Looked up from germline, CDR1 is SEHNR and CDR2 is FQNEAQ (reference sequence). The CDR3 sequence is 15 residues long. V shed 1 base and J shed 3 bases, with 12 bases lying between them. CDR3 in DNA: TGTGCCAGCAGCTTAGATACAGGAGGGGACACTGAAGCTTTCTTT. Amino acids: CASSLDTGGDTEAFF.

CDR3: CATSREKADEQYF. The CDR3 nucleotides are TGTGCCACCAGCAGAGAGAAAGCGGACGAGCAGTACTTC. This chain joins TRBV15 and TRBJ2-7; tentative D call: TRBD2 (5 bases). CDR3 length equals 13 residues. Per the germline V gene, CDR1 is LNHNV and CDR2 is YYDKDF (reference sequence). V lost 0 bases and J 5 bases, leaving 8 bases between the germline ends.

The chain has TRBV12-3 or TRBV12-4 and TRBJ1-5; D gene ambiguous. V was pared by 5 bases and J by 8 bases, with 16 bases between. This CDR3 has 14 amino acids. The chain's CDR3 is CASSTLSMLEPQHF. DNA of the CDR3: TGTGCCAGCAGTACCCTGTCAATGTTGGAGCCCCAGCATTTT.

The chain links TRBV28 to TRBJ1-2; D unclear. CDR3 length: 14 residues. Between the trimmed V and J ends, which lost 3 bases and 6 bases, there was a span of 14 bases. The V gene's germline CDR1 is MDHEN and CDR2 SYDVKM. The CDR3, as DNA: TGTGCCAGCAGTTTGGAATCTTACTTAGATGGCTACACCTTC. Translation: CASSLESYLDGYTF.

This clonotype was counted only a few times. The chain combines TRBV13 with TRBJ2-5; TRBD1 matches at 9 bases. The CDR3 runs to 18 residues. The V segment lost 5 bases and the J segment 4 bases; nucleotides outside the gene matches: 17. Germline V gene lookup returns CDR1 PRHDT and CDR2 FYEKMQ (reference sequence). CDR3 bases: TGTGCCAGCAGCACAAGGACAGGGGTTTACCGAACGGGAGAGACCCAGTACTTC. Translated, it gives CASSTRTGVYRTGETQYF.

This clonotype was detected ten times or more. The chain carries TRBV7-9 and TRBJ1-1, with 7 positions matching TRBD1. This CDR3 is built from 18 residues. Germline-derived CDR1 and CDR2 are SEHNR and FQNEAQ (reference sequence). J gave up 7 bases and V 2 bases, and 19 bases lay outside the gene matches. CDR3 in DNA: TGTGCCAGCAGCTTATATGGGAATGGTTCCCGGGACAGCCTTGAAGCTTTCTTT. Amino acids: CASSLYGNGSRDSLEAFF.

This clonotype was detected only a few times. The V call is TRBV29-1, the J call TRBJ2-1, with 11 nucleotides matching TRBD1. This CDR3 is built from 12 residues. Losses at the gene ends were 3 bases for V and 10 bases for J; bases not matched to a gene: 2. Germline CDR1 and CDR2: SQVTM and ANQGSEA. The CDR3 DNA follows: TGCAGCGTTGAGGGACAGGGGGGCGAGCAGTTCTTC. Its protein is CSVEGQGGEQFF.

This clonotype was recorded many times. V and J are TRBV12-3 or TRBV12-4 and TRBJ1-5; 10 nucleotides align to TRBD1. This CDR3 contains 15 residues. V dropped 7 bases and J dropped 5; count of bases not matched to a gene: 8. CDR3 DNA: TGTGCCAGCAACACAGACAGGGGGCCTGATCAGCCCCAGCATTTT. Protein sequence: CASNTDRGPDQPQHF.

This clonotype was picked up many times. The genes are TRBV7-8 and TRBJ2-7, with TRBD1 matching 7 bases. The CDR3 is 14 amino acids. V trimming: 6 bases; J trimming: 5 bases; junction bases outside the gene matches: 10. CDR1 is SGHVS and CDR2 is FQNEAQ in the germline V gene. The CDR3 bases are TGTGCCAGCAGTATGACAGGGCCTTCCGACGAGCAGTACTTC. Amino acid sequence: CASSMTGPSDEQYF.

The chain is built from TRBV6-1 and TRBJ2-7; possible D gene TRBD1, 5 bases. V lost 2 bases, J lost 3 bases, and 11 bases lay in between. Germline values: CDR1 MNHNS, CDR2 SASEGT. This CDR3 contains 14 residues. The CDR3 sequence is CASSEQGSYYEQYF. The CDR3 bases are TGTGCCAGCAGTGAACAGGGCAGTTACTACGAGCAGTACTTC.